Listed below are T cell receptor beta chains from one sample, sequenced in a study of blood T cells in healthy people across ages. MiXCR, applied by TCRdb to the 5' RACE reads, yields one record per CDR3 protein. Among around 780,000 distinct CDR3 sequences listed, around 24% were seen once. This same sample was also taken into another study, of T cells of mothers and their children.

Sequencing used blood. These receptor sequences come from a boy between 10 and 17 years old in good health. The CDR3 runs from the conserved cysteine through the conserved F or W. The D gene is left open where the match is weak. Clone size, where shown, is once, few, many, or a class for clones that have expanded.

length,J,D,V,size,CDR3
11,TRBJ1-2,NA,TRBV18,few,CASSPDRGYTF
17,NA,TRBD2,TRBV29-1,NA,CSVEAILTSGGTNEQFF
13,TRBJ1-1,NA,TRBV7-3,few,CASSLTPDTEAFF
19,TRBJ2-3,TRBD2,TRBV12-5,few,CASGLPPTSGVSSTDTQYF
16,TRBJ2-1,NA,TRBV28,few,CASSSLTAASYNEQFF
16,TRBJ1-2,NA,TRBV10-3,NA,CAIRITGKTGYYGYTF
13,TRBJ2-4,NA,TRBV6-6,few,CASSYSHENIQYF
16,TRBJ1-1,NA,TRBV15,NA,CATSRDFGDTLREAFF
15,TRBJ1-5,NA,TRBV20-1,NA,CSALRGTAYNQPQHF
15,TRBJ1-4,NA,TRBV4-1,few,CASSPFTERDEKLFF
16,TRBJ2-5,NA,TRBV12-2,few,CASRLPRTEPQGTQYF
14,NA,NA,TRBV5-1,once,CASSGGALGDEQYF
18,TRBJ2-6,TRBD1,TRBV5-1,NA,CASSGDRGPVSGANVLTF
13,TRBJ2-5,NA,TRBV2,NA,CASSEASVGTQYF
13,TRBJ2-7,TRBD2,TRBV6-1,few,CASRSALADRQYF
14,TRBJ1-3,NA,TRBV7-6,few,CASSHRDSGNTIYF
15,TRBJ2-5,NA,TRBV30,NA,CAWSVPRQSQETQYF
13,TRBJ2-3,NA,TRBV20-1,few,CSPHAGLGDTQYF
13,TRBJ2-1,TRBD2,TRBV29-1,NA,CSVTGGQGNEQFF
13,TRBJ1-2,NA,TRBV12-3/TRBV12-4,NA,CASNGHGDYGYTF
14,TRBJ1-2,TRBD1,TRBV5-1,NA,CASSLDRGQAGYTF
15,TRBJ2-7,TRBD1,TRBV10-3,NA,CAISERIRGRSEQYF
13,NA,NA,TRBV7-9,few,CASSSNWRNEQFF
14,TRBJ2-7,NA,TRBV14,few,CASSLRGYSYEQYF
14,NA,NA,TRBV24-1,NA,CATSVGPPGETQYF
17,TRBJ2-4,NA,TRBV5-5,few,CASSLGPQLLAKNIQYF
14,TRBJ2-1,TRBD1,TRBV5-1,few,CASSPAGQGGEQFF
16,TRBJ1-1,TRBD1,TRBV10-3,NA,CAISEPGQGGGTEAFF
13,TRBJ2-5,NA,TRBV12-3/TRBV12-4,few,CASSGTFKETQYF
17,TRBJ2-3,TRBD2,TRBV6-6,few,CASSYSSSGSSTDTQYF
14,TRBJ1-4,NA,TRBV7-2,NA,CASGKARINEKLFF
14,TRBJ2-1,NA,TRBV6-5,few,CASSPRGADNEQFF
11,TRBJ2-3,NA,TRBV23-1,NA,CASSTIDTQYF
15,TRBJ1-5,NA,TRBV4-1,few,CASSQVAGDRQPQHF
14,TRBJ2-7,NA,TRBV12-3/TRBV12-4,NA,CASSPGGVAYEQYF
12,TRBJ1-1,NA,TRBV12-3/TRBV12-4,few,CASSPGGPQAFF
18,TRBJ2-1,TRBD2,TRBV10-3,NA,CAAETSEGTSGRHNEQFF
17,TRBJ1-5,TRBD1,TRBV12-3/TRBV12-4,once,CASRSPVAGGYGQPQHF
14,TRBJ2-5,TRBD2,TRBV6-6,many,CASSAGGPGETQYF